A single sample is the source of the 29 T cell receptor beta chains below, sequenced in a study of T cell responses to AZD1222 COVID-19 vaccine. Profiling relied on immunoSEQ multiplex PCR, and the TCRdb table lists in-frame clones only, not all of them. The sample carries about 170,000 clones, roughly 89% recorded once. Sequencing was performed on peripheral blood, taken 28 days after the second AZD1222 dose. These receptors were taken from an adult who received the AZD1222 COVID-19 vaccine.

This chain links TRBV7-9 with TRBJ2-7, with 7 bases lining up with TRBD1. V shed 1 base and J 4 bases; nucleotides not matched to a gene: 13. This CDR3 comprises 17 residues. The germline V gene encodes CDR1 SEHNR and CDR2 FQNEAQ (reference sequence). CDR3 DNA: TGTGCCAGCAGCTTAGAAGGTTGGGACAGATTTACATACGAGCAGTACTTC. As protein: CASSLEGWDRFTYEQYF. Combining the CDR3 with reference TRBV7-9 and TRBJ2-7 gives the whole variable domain DTGVSQNPRHKITKRGQNVTFRCDPISEHNRLYWYRQTLGQGPEFLTYFQNEAQLEKSRLLSDRFSAERPKGSFSTLEIQRTEQGDSAMYLCASSLEGWDRFTYEQYFGPGTRLTVT.

The CDR3 coding sequence is TGTGCCAGCAGCCGGACCCCAACAGGGAACACTGAAGCTTTCTTT. Translated, it gives CASSRTPTGNTEAFF. The chain carries TRBV7-2 and TRBJ1-1, with D possibly being TRBD1 (5 bases). Trimming took off 5 bases at V and 1 base at J, with 14 bases between the two ends. Germline assignment: CDR1 SGHTA and CDR2 FQGNSA. This CDR3 comprises 15 residues.

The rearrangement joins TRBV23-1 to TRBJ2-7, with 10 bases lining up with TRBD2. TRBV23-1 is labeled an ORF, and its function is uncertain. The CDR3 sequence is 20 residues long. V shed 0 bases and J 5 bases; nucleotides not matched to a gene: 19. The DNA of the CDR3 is TGCGCCAGCAGTCAATCGAGGTTTAGCGGGGGGAAGCCTGGTCGGAACGAGCAGTACTTC. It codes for CASSQSRFSGGKPGRNEQYF.

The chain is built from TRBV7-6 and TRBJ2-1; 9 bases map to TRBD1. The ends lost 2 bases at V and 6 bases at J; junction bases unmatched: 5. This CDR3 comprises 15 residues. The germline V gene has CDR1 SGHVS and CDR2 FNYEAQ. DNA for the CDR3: TGTGCCAGCAGCTTATATGGGACAGGGACCAATGAGCAGTTCTTC. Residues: CASSLYGTGTNEQFF. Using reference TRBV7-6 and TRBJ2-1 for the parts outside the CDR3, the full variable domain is GAGVSQSPRYKVTKRGQDVALRCDPISGHVSLYWYRQALGQGPEFLTYFNYEAQQDKSGLPNDRFSAERPEGSISTLTIQRTEQRDSAMYRCASSLYGTGTNEQFFGPGTRLTVL.

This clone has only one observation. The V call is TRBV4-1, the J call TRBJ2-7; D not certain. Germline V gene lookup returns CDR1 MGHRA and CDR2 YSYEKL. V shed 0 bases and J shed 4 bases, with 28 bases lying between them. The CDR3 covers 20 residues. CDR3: CASSQDRVLRLQHVAYEQYF. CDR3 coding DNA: TGCGCCAGCAGCCAAGATCGGGTTCTTCGTCTCCAGCACGTTGCTTACGAGCAGTACTTC.

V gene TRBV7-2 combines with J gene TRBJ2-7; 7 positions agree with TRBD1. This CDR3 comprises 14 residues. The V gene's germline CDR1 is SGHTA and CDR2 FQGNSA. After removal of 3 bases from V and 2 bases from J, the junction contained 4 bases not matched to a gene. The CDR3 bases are TGTGCCAGCAGCTTTTGGACAGGACCCTACGAGCAGTACTTC. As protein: CASSFWTGPYEQYF.

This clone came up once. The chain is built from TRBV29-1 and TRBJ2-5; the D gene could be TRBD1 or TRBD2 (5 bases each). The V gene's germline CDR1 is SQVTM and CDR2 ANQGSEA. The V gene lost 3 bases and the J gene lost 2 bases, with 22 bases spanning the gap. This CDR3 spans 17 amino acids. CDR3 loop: CSVDGVGPWGLQETQYF. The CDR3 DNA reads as TGCAGCGTTGACGGAGTCGGACCCTGGGGGTTACAAGAGACCCAGTACTTC. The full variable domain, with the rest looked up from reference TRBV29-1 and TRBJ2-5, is SAVISQKPSRDICQRGTSLTIQCQVDSQVTMMFWYRQQPGQSLTLIATANQGSEATYESGFVIDKFPISRPNLTFSTLTVSNMSPEDSSIYLCSVDGVGPWGLQETQYFGPGTRLLVL.

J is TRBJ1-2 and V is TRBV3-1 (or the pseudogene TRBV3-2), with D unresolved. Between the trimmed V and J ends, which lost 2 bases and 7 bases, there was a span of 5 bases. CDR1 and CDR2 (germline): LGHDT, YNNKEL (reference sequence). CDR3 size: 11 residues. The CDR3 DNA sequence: TGTGCCAGCAGCCAATTAAGTGGCTACACCTTC. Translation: CASSQLSGYTF.

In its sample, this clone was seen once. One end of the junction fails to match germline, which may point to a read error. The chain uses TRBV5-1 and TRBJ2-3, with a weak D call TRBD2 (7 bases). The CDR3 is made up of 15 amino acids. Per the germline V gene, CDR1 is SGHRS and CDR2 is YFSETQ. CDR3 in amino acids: CARDLGRGPTGTQYF. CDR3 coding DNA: TGCGCCAGGGACCTGGGGCGGGGGCCAACAGGTACGCAGTATTTT.

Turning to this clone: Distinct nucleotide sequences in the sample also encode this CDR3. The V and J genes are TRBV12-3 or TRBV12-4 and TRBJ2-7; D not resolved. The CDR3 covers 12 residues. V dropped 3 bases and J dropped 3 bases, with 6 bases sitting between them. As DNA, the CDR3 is TGTGCCAGCAGTTTTACCGGCTACGAGCAGTACTTC. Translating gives CASSFTGYEQYF.

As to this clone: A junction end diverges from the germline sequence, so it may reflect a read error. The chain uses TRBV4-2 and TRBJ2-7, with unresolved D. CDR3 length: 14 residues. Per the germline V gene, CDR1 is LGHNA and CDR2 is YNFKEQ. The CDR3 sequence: CASSQGGPSRLPVF. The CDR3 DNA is TGTGCCAGCAGCCAAGGCGGACCGTCGAGACTCCCGGTCTTC.

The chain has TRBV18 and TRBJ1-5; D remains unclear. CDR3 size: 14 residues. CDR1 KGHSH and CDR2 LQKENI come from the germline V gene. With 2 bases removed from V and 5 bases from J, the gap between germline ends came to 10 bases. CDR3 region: CASSPSARDQPQHF. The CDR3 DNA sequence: TGTGCCAGCTCACCATCAGCCAGAGATCAGCCCCAGCATTTT.

For the CDR3, the DNA is TGTGCCAGCAGTCAATGGACGGGGAATCAGCCCCAGCATTTT. Its protein product is CASSQWTGNQPQHF. The chain uses TRBV6-5 and TRBJ1-5; D uncertain. Germline loops: CDR1 MNHEY, CDR2 SVGAGI. The CDR3 runs to 14 residues. V lost 5 bases to trimming and J lost 4 bases, with 12 bases between them.

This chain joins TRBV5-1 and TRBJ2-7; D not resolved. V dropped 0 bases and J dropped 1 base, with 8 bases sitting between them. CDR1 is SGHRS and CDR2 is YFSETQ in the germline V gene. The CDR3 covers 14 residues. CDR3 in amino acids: CASSLGYGSYEQYF. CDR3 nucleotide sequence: TGCGCCAGCAGCTTGGGATACGGGTCCTACGAGCAGTACTTC.

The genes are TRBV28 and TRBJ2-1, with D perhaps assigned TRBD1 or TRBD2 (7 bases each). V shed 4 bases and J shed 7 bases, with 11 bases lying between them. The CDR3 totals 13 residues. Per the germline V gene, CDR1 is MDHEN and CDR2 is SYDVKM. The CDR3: CASSYRGGNEQFF. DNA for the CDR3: TGTGCCAGCAGTTACAGGGGAGGGAATGAGCAGTTCTTC.

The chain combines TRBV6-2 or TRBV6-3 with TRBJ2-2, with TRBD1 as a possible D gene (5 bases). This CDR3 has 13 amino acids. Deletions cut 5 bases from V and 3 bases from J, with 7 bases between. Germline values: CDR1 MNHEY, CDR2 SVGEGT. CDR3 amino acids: CASSKQDTGELFF. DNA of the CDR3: TGTGCCAGCAGTAAACAGGACACCGGGGAGCTGTTTTTT.

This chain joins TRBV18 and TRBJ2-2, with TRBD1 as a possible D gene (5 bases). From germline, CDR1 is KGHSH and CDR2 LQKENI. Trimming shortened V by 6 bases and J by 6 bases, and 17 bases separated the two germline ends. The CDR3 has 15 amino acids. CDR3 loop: CASSHDSEAAGELFF. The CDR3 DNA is TGTGCCAGCTCTCACGACAGCGAGGCGGCCGGGGAGCTGTTTTTT.

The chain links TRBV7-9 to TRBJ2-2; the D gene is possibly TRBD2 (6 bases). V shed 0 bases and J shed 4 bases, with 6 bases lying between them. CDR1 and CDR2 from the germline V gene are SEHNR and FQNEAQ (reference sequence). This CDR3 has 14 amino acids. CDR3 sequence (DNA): TGTGCCAGCAGCTTAGCGCGGGGCACCGGGGAGCTGTTTTTT. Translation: CASSLARGTGELFF.

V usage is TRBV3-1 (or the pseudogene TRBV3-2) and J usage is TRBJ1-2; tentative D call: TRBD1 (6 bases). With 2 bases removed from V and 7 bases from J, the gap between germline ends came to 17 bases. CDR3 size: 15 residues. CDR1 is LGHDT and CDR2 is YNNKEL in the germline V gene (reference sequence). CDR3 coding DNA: TGTGCCAGCAGCCAACTCACGGACAGAAGCAGTGGCTACACCTTC. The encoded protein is CASSQLTDRSSGYTF.

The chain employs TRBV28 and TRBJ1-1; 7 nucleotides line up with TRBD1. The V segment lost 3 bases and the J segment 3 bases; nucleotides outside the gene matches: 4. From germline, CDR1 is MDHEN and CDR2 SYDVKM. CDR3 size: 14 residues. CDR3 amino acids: CASSLGRGDTEAFF. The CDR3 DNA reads TGTGCCAGCAGTTTGGGCAGGGGGGACACTGAAGCTTTCTTT.

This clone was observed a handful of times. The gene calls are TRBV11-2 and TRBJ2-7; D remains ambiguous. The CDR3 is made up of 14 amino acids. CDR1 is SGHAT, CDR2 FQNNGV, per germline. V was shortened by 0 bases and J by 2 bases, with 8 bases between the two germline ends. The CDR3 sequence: CASSLDMATYEQYF. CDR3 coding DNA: TGTGCCAGCAGCTTAGATATGGCTACCTACGAGCAGTACTTC.

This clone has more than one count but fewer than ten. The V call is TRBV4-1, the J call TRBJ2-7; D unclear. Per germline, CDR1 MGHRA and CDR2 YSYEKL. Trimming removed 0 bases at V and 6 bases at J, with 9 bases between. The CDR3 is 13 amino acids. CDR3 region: CASSQEGGLEQYF. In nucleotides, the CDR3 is TGCGCCAGCAGCCAAGAAGGTGGGCTCGAGCAGTACTTC.

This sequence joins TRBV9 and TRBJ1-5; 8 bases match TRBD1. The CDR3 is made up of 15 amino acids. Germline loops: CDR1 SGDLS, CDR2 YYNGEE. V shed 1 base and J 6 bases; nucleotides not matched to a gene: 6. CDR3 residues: CASSVSGDRLQPQHF. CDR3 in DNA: TGTGCCAGCAGCGTAAGTGGGGACAGGCTTCAGCCCCAGCATTTT.

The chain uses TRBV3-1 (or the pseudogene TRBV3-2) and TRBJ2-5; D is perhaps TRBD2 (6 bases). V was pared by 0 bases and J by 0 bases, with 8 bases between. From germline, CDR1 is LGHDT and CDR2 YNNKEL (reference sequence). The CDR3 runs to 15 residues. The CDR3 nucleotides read TGTGCCAGCAGCCAAGATGGGAGGTACCAAGAGACCCAGTACTTC. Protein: CASSQDGRYQETQYF.

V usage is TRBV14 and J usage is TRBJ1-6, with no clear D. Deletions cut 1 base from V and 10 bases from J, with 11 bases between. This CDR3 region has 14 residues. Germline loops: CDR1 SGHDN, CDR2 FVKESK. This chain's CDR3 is CASSQAFTGSPLHF. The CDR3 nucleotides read TGTGCCAGCAGCCAAGCCTTTACGGGGTCACCCCTCCACTTT.

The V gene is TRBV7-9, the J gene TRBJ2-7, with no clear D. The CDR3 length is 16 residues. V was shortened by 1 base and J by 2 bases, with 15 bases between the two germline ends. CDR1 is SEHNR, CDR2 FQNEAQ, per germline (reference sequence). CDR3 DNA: TGTGCCAGCAGCTTAGGGTCGTTCAGTGATACCTACGAGCAGTACTTC. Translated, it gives CASSLGSFSDTYEQYF.

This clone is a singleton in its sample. Here the CDR3 DNA reads TGTGCCAGCAGGCCCGATCCGGACGGTGGCTACACCTTC. This sequence encodes CASRPDPDGGYTF. This sequence joins TRBV2 and TRBJ1-2; D remains unclear. Germline CDR1 is SNHLY and CDR2 is FYNNEI. CDR3 length: 13 residues. V shed 6 bases and J shed 7 bases, with 15 bases lying between them.

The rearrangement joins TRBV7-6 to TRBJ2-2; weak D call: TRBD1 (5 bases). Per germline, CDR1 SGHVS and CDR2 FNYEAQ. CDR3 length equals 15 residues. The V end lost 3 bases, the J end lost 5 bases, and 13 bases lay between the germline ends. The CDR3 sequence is CASSLPYRGTGELFF. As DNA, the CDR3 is TGTGCCAGCAGCTTGCCGTATAGGGGTACCGGGGAGCTGTTTTTT.

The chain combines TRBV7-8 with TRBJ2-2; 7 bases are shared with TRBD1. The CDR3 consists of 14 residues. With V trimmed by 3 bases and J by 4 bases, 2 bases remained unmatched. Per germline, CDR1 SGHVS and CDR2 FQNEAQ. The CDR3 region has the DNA TGTGCCAGCAGCTTTGGACAGGCCACCGGGGAGCTGTTTTTT. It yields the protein CASSFGQATGELFF.